Presented here are 10 T cell receptor beta chains from one specimen sequenced in a study of cytomegalovirus exposure and HLA in healthy donors. In the PCR, 60 Vbeta and 13 Jbeta primers were used. Some clones are missing from TCRdb's copy, which holds only in-frame ones; the method was immunoSEQ multiplex PCR. This table holds about 120,000 clones, roughly 80% found once. The sequenced sample consisted of PBMCs. These receptors came from a woman aged 40-49 years in good health and CMV-seropositive.

This chain joins TRBV4-1 and TRBJ2-7; D unclear. The CDR3 contains 15 residues. Germline V gene lookup returns CDR1 MGHRA and CDR2 YSYEKL. Trimming shortened V by 0 bases and J by 4 bases, and 13 bases separated the two germline ends. The CDR3, as DNA: TGCGCCAGCAGCCAAGAACCCGTGGCATGGTACGAGCAGTACTTC. Its protein is CASSQEPVAWYEQYF.

The chain links TRBV6-5 to TRBJ1-1; 8 nucleotides agree with TRBD1. Germline CDR1 is MNHEY and CDR2 is SVGAGI. J gave up 7 bases and V 4 bases, and 14 bases lay outside the gene matches. The CDR3 is 16 amino acids. This chain's CDR3 is CASSSPDRAQPFEAFF. CDR3 DNA: TGTGCCAGCAGTTCCCCGGACAGGGCGCAGCCCTTTGAAGCTTTCTTT.

The V and J genes are TRBV19 and TRBJ1-4, with 9 bases that match TRBD1. The CDR3 spans 14 residues. J lost 6 bases, V lost 9 bases, and 8 bases had no gene match. Germline values: CDR1 LNHDA, CDR2 SQIVND (reference sequence). Here the CDR3 DNA reads TGTGCCAGCGCGGACAGGGGAGGTCATGAAAAACTGTTTTTT. Amino acids: CASADRGGHEKLFF.

This clone was detected only a few times. The chain uses TRBV7-9 and TRBJ2-1; 8 bases map to TRBD1. This CDR3 is built from 15 residues. Germline-derived CDR1 and CDR2 are SEHNR and FQNEAQ (reference sequence). Trimming at V came to 5 bases and at J to 4 bases, leaving 7 bases not matched to a gene. CDR3 loop: CASSPGQGKYNEQFF. Here the CDR3 DNA reads TGTGCCAGCAGCCCCGGACAGGGAAAATACAATGAGCAGTTCTTC.

The genes are TRBV18 and TRBJ2-2; 10 bases are a match to TRBD2. V was pared by 1 base and J by 2 bases, with 1 base of the junction left unmatched. This CDR3 has 16 amino acids. Germline values: CDR1 KGHSH, CDR2 LQKENI. The CDR3 region is CASSPRLAGNTGELFF. DNA for the CDR3: TGTGCCAGCTCACCACGACTAGCGGGCAACACCGGGGAGCTGTTTTTT.

The chain links TRBV27 to TRBJ2-1; D might be TRBD2 (5 bases). Germline CDR1 reads MNHEY; CDR2 reads SMNVEV (reference sequence). V lost 5 bases and J lost 5, with 13 bases in between. The CDR3 length is 14 residues. The CDR3 region is CASSPQRSNNEQFF. In nucleotides, the CDR3 is TGTGCCAGCAGTCCCCAGCGGTCGAACAATGAGCAGTTCTTC.

V gene TRBV10-2 combines with J gene TRBJ2-2, with D perhaps TRBD2 (5 bases). Deletions cut 6 bases from V and 1 base from J, with 9 bases between. CDR1 is WSHSY and CDR2 is SAAADI in the germline V gene. The CDR3 runs to 14 residues. The CDR3 region has the DNA TGCGCCAGCAGCGCACTAGGGAACACCGGGGAGCTGTTTTTT. Its translation is CASSALGNTGELFF.

The genes are TRBV15 and TRBJ1-2, with TRBD1 as a possible D gene (5 bases). Trimming removed 0 bases at V and 4 bases at J, with 12 bases between. This CDR3 contains 15 residues. The germline V gene has CDR1 LNHNV and CDR2 YYDKDF (reference sequence). The DNA of the CDR3 is TGTGCCACCAGCAGAGATAATCGGGGGACCTATGGCTACACCTTC. Translation gives CATSRDNRGTYGYTF.

The J gene is TRBJ2-1, the V gene TRBV10-3; 8 positions match TRBD2. Germline values: CDR1 ENHRY, CDR2 SYGVKD. CDR3 length: 17 amino acids. J gave up 4 bases and V 3 bases, and 11 bases lay outside the gene matches. The CDR3 DNA reads as TGTGCCATCAGTGAACCCTCGTACAGCGGGAGTTACAATGAGCAGTTCTTC. Translation: CAISEPSYSGSYNEQFF.

The chain couples TRBV27 to TRBJ2-5; D is unclear. In germline, CDR1 is MNHEY, CDR2 SMNVEV (reference sequence). Trimming cost V 5 bases and J 2 bases, with 12 bases left between them. The CDR3 runs to 14 residues. The DNA for the CDR3 is TGTGCCAGCAGTCAGACACGGCGACAAGAGACCCAGTACTTC. This encodes CASSQTRRQETQYF.